This T cell receptor (beta chain) was obtained from a study of graft-versus-host responses after intestinal transplantation. Whole-study context: Multivisceral, liver-intestinal, or isolated intestinal transplants were received by the recipients. The study gave all recipients anti-thymocyte globulin induction, then tacrolimus and steroids for about 3 years.

This clone occurred a few times. Its antigen is unidentified. In germline, CDR1 is SEHNR, CDR2 FQNEAQ (reference sequence). The CDR3 spans 15 residues. Trimming removed 3 bases at V and 8 bases at J, with 17 bases between. TCRdb keeps only in-frame clones here, not all; method: immunoSEQ multiplex PCR. The data show about 7,700 clones, about 68% seen once. The study, taken as a whole, reports: Recipient marrow held GvH clones, some first seen in ileum or blood. Association was observed between peak circulating GvH clone levels and early post-transplant HvG declines.

Graft tissue processing released intraepithelial and lamina propria lymphocytes. The sequencing used ileum tissue, collected 220 to 230 days after intestinal transplant. The chain carries TRBV7-9 and TRBJ2-1, with D tentatively TRBD2 (5 bases). This receptor was identified in a human patient who received an intestinal transplant, so some T cells may come from the graft donor. CDR3 region: CASSFLYGGIDEQFF. The CDR3 nucleotides read TGTGCCAGCAGCTTTTTGTACGGAGGAATCGATGAGCAGTTCTTC.